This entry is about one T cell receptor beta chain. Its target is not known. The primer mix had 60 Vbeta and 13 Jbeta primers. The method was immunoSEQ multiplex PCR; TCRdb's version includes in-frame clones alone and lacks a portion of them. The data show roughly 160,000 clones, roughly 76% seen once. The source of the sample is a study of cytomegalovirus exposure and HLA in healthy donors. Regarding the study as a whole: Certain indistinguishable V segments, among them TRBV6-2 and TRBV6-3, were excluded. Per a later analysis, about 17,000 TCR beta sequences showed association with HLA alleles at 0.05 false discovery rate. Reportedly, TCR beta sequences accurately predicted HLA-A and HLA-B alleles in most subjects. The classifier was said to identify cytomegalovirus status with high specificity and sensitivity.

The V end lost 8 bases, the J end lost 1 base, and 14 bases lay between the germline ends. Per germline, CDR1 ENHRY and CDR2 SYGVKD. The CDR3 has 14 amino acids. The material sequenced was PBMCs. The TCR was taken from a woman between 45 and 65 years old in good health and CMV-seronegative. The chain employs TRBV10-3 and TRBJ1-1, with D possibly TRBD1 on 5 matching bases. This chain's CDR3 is CAIGGGDRNTEAFF. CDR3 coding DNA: TGTGCCATCGGGGGGGGTGACCGGAACACTGAAGCTTTCTTT.